Listed below are T cell receptor beta chains from one sample, sequenced in a study of blood T cells in healthy people across ages. TCRdb re-called the 5' RACE reads through MiXCR, storing one row per CDR3 protein. The sample records roughly 800,000 distinct CDR3 sequences, about 55% being singletons. The sequencing input was blood. These receptors originate from a man aged 80 or over in good health. CDR3s include the opening cysteine and the closing phenylalanine or tryptophan. Fields, in order: J gene, V gene, clone size, D gene, CDR3 DNA, CDR3 protein. A D gene is named only where the DNA matches it firmly. A row's size may be missing; if present it is once, few, many or a size class.

j_gene: TRBJ1-2
v_gene: TRBV5-6
abundance: -
d_gene: -
CDR3nt: TGTGCCAGCAGCTTGGTGATCGGAGGCTACACCTTC
CDR3aa: CASSLVIGGYTF

j_gene: TRBJ1-2
v_gene: TRBV14
abundance: -
d_gene: -
CDR3nt: TGTGCCAGCAGCCAAGACTACGGAGCTAACTATGGCTACACCTTC
CDR3aa: CASSQDYGANYGYTF

j_gene: TRBJ2-7
v_gene: TRBV11-2
abundance: few
d_gene: -
CDR3nt: TGTGCCAGCAGCTCACAGGGCAGGTACGAGCAGTACTTC
CDR3aa: CASSSQGRYEQYF

j_gene: TRBJ2-7
v_gene: TRBV20-1
abundance: -
d_gene: -
CDR3nt: TGCAGTGCGAATAGTTGGGGTTTCAGCTCCTACAATGAGCAGTACTTC
CDR3aa: CSANSWGFSSYNEQYF

j_gene: TRBJ2-1
v_gene: TRBV20-1
abundance: -
d_gene: TRBD2
CDR3nt: TGCAGTGCCAAAGCGGGAGGGGTCAATGAGCAGTTCTTC
CDR3aa: CSAKAGGVNEQFF

j_gene: TRBJ2-1
v_gene: TRBV7-2
abundance: once
d_gene: -
CDR3nt: TGTGCCAGCAGCTTGAGGGTTGGCTACAATGAGCAGTTCTTC
CDR3aa: CASSLRVGYNEQFF

j_gene: TRBJ2-2
v_gene: TRBV20-1
abundance: -
d_gene: TRBD2
CDR3nt: TGCAGTGCTAAGGGACTAGCGGGAAACACCGGGGAGCTGTTTTTT
CDR3aa: CSAKGLAGNTGELFF

j_gene: TRBJ2-5
v_gene: TRBV4-2
abundance: -
d_gene: TRBD2
CDR3nt: TGTGCCAGCAGCCAAGGGACTAGCGGGAGCCTTCAAGAGACCCAGTACTTC
CDR3aa: CASSQGTSGSLQETQYF

j_gene: TRBJ2-5
v_gene: TRBV12-3/TRBV12-4
abundance: once
d_gene: -
CDR3nt: TGTGCCAGCAGTTTTCGCGGGTGGCAAGAGGCCCAGTACTTC
CDR3aa: CASSFRGWQEAQYF

j_gene: TRBJ1-2
v_gene: TRBV6-2/TRBV6-3
abundance: -
d_gene: TRBD1
CDR3nt: TGTGCCAGCAGTTACTTCGGGACAGGGCTTGCCGGCTACACCTTC
CDR3aa: CASSYFGTGLAGYTF

j_gene: TRBJ2-7
v_gene: TRBV4-1
abundance: few
d_gene: -
CDR3nt: TGCGCCAGCAGCCAGTACCCGGGACCCTACGAGCAGTACTTC
CDR3aa: CASSQYPGPYEQYF

j_gene: TRBJ1-2
v_gene: TRBV6-1
abundance: -
d_gene: -
CDR3nt: TGTGCCAGCAGTGAAGCATCGTGGGGAAACTATGGCTACACCTTC
CDR3aa: CASSEASWGNYGYTF

j_gene: TRBJ2-1
v_gene: TRBV18
abundance: few
d_gene: -
CDR3nt: TGTGCCAGCTCACCAAAGGATGAGCAGTTCTTC
CDR3aa: CASSPKDEQFF

j_gene: TRBJ2-7
v_gene: TRBV20-1
abundance: -
d_gene: -
CDR3nt: TGCAGTGCCAGACATAGTGGTGCAGGAGGCGAGCAGTACTTC
CDR3aa: CSARHSGAGGEQYF

j_gene: TRBJ1-2
v_gene: TRBV6-2/TRBV6-3
abundance: few
d_gene: TRBD1
CDR3nt: TGTGCCAGCAGTTACTCGACAGGGAGGCCTACTATATATGGCTACACCTTC
CDR3aa: CASSYSTGRPTIYGYTF

j_gene: TRBJ2-5
v_gene: TRBV6-2/TRBV6-3
abundance: -
d_gene: TRBD2
CDR3nt: TGTGCCAGCAGTTACTCGAGGTGGCGCGGGAGGGAAGAGACCCAGTACTTC
CDR3aa: CASSYSRWRGREETQYF

j_gene: TRBJ2-7
v_gene: TRBV21-1
abundance: -
d_gene: -
CDR3nt: TGTGCCAGCAGCACCCCTACAGGTCCCTACGAGCAGTACTTC
CDR3aa: CASSTPTGPYEQYF

j_gene: TRBJ1-6
v_gene: TRBV29-1
abundance: few
d_gene: -
CDR3nt: TGCAGCGTTACAAAGGGTGAAGGTTCACCCCTCCACTTT
CDR3aa: CSVTKGEGSPLHF

j_gene: TRBJ2-7
v_gene: TRBV28
abundance: -
d_gene: TRBD2
CDR3nt: TGTGCCAGCAGTTGGGTCGGGAGGGAATCCTACGAGCAGTACTTC
CDR3aa: CASSWVGRESYEQYF

j_gene: TRBJ1-4
v_gene: TRBV6-5
abundance: -
d_gene: -
CDR3nt: TGTGCCAGCAGTTACGGGCCCCGGGACAAACTGTTTTTT
CDR3aa: CASSYGPRDKLFF

j_gene: TRBJ2-3
v_gene: TRBV28
abundance: -
d_gene: -
CDR3nt: TGTGCCAGCAGTTTTCCCGGACAGTCGGATACGCAGTATTTT
CDR3aa: CASSFPGQSDTQYF

j_gene: TRBJ2-1
v_gene: TRBV20-1
abundance: few
d_gene: TRBD1
CDR3nt: TGCAGTACCCACAGGGGCGAACCTTTCAATGAGCAGTTCTTC
CDR3aa: CSTHRGEPFNEQFF

j_gene: TRBJ2-3
v_gene: TRBV29-1
abundance: -
d_gene: TRBD1
CDR3nt: TGCAGCGCACGACAGGGGGATACGCAGTATTTT
CDR3aa: CSARQGDTQYF

j_gene: TRBJ2-1
v_gene: TRBV12-3/TRBV12-4
abundance: -
d_gene: -
CDR3nt: TGTGCCAGCAGAGGTACTCCGGGAGGCGGACAGGAGCAGTTCTTC
CDR3aa: CASRGTPGGGQEQFF

j_gene: TRBJ2-3
v_gene: TRBV11-1
abundance: few
d_gene: -
CDR3nt: TGTGCCAGCAGCGTGGGGCTTATTCCGAGCACAGATACGCAGTATTTT
CDR3aa: CASSVGLIPSTDTQYF

j_gene: TRBJ2-3
v_gene: TRBV10-3
abundance: few
d_gene: -
CDR3nt: TGTGCCATCAGCCAGGCTAGCACAGATACGCAGTATTTT
CDR3aa: CAISQASTDTQYF

j_gene: TRBJ2-1
v_gene: TRBV20-1
abundance: -
d_gene: -
CDR3nt: TGCAGTGCTAGTACACTTCCCTGGGGCAGCTCCTACAATGAGCAGTTCTTC
CDR3aa: CSASTLPWGSSYNEQFF

j_gene: TRBJ2-3
v_gene: TRBV5-1
abundance: -
d_gene: TRBD1
CDR3nt: TGCGCCAGCAGCCCGGGACAGGGGGCTTCAGATACGCAGTATTTT
CDR3aa: CASSPGQGASDTQYF

j_gene: TRBJ2-4
v_gene: TRBV11-2
abundance: few
d_gene: TRBD2
CDR3nt: TGTGCCAGCGGAGCGGAGGGCGGGAGTACTAAAAACATTCAGTACTTC
CDR3aa: CASGAEGGSTKNIQYF

j_gene: TRBJ1-2
v_gene: TRBV27
abundance: -
d_gene: -
CDR3nt: TGTGCCAGCAGATCGGACGTTAACTATGGCTACACCTTC
CDR3aa: CASRSDVNYGYTF

j_gene: TRBJ1-1
v_gene: TRBV12-3/TRBV12-4
abundance: few
d_gene: -
CDR3nt: TGTGCCAGCAGTCCGGACGGGCTGAACACTGAAGCTTTCTTT
CDR3aa: CASSPDGLNTEAFF

j_gene: TRBJ2-7
v_gene: TRBV20-1
abundance: -
d_gene: -
CDR3nt: TGCAGTGCTAGAGATGGGAGCGGAGTCTACGAGCAGTACTTC
CDR3aa: CSARDGSGVYEQYF

j_gene: TRBJ2-3
v_gene: TRBV7-2
abundance: -
d_gene: -
CDR3nt: TGTGCCAGCAGCTTACGGGCTGACACGAGCACAGATACGCAGTATTTT
CDR3aa: CASSLRADTSTDTQYF

j_gene: TRBJ1-1
v_gene: TRBV7-6
abundance: few
d_gene: TRBD1
CDR3nt: TGTGCCAGCAGCTTAGTGGCAGGGGGTAACACTGAAGCTTTCTTT
CDR3aa: CASSLVAGGNTEAFF

j_gene: TRBJ1-1
v_gene: TRBV5-1
abundance: few
d_gene: -
CDR3nt: TGCGCCAGCAGCTTGGGGCAGGCTGGGCGCGGCACTGAAGCTTTCTTT
CDR3aa: CASSLGQAGRGTEAFF

j_gene: TRBJ2-3
v_gene: TRBV6-1
abundance: once
d_gene: -
CDR3nt: TGTGCCAGCGGTGAAGATTTTGGGATCTCCCCCACAGATACGCAGTATTTT
CDR3aa: CASGEDFGISPTDTQYF

j_gene: TRBJ2-2
v_gene: TRBV3-1
abundance: -
d_gene: TRBD2
CDR3nt: TGTGCCAGCAGCCAGGGACTAGCGGGAGTGGCCGGGGAGCTGTTTTTT
CDR3aa: CASSQGLAGVAGELFF

j_gene: TRBJ2-2
v_gene: TRBV4-1
abundance: -
d_gene: TRBD2
CDR3nt: TGCGCCAGCAGCCAATCGCCCCCAACGTCGGGACTAGCGGGAGGGAAGTCCGGGGAGCTGTTTTTT
CDR3aa: CASSQSPPTSGLAGGKSGELFF